This T cell receptor beta chain was retrieved from a study of blood T cell repertoires in COVID-19. The wider study: Sources were T cells, B-cell-depleted T cells, or PBMCs; the material itself was cDNA or gDNA.

Authors' methods: It was from reference gene primer amplification that nucleated cell counts were estimated. Sequencing used immunoSEQ multiplex PCR; TCRdb keeps in-frame clones, though not all of them. That table furnishes V, J and clone size, whereas the DNA furnished D and trimming. In the table there are some 390,000 clones, approximately 91% of which are singletons. Seattle patients were enrolled while actively infected and followed longitudinally. V shed 4 bases and J 3 bases; nucleotides not matched to a gene: 12. This CDR3 is 16 amino acids long. CDR1 is GTSNPN and CDR2 is SVGIG in the germline V gene (reference sequence).

V is TRBV30 and J is TRBJ1-2, with 9 bases matching TRBD1. This receptor was identified in a woman aged 40 to 50 with COVID-19, enrolled during active disease. Source material: peripheral blood. The DNA for the CDR3 is TGTGCCTGGACTTTTTCCGGGACAGGGATTTACTATGGCTACACCTTC. Encoded protein: CAWTFSGTGIYYGYTF.